The 27 T cell receptor beta chains in this list originate from one sample, sequenced in a study of blood T cell repertoires in COVID-19. Data came from immunoSEQ multiplex PCR; TCRdb stores just in-frame clones and leaves some out. The sample yields about 140,000 clones, around 85% seen once. Sequenced sample: peripheral blood. Receptors were obtained from a human donor in a cohort sampled during active COVID-19.

The V call is TRBV6-2 or TRBV6-3, the J call TRBJ1-1; D possibly corresponds to TRBD1 (5 bases). CDR3 length: 15 amino acids. V lost 6 bases and J 1 base, leaving 15 bases between the germline ends. Germline-derived CDR1 and CDR2 are MNHEY and SVGEGT. This CDR3 is CASSRTLLPNTEAFF. DNA of the CDR3: TGTGCCAGCAGCCGGACACTCCTACCGAACACTGAAGCTTTCTTT.

The gene calls are TRBV6-5 and TRBJ1-2; 7 bases agree with TRBD1. The V gene end was trimmed by 7 bases and the J gene end by 3 bases; junction bases not matched to a gene: 5. CDR1 is MNHEY, CDR2 SVGAGI, per germline. CDR3 length equals 13 residues. The CDR3 sequence is CASTPTGYYGYTF. The CDR3 DNA sequence: TGTGCCAGCACTCCGACAGGGTACTATGGCTACACCTTC.

The V and J genes are TRBV29-1 and TRBJ2-3; D is ambiguous. Germline CDR1 and CDR2: SQVTM and ANQGSEA. Trimming stripped 2 bases from V and 0 bases from J, with 6 bases between. The CDR3 is 13 amino acids. In DNA form, the CDR3 reads TGCAGCGTTGAACCCCAGAGCACAGATACGCAGTATTTT. As protein: CSVEPQSTDTQYF.

This chain joins TRBV6-5 and TRBJ1-6; 8 positions agree with TRBD1. The CDR3 extends over 15 amino acids. The J segment lost 10 bases and the V segment lost 8 bases, leaving 13 bases of the junction unmatched. Per germline, CDR1 MNHEY and CDR2 SVGAGI. CDR3 nucleotide sequence: TGTGCCAGCTCGGACCAGGGGGCCCGAAAGTCACCCCTCCACTTT. It encodes CASSDQGARKSPLHF.

The chain uses TRBV2 and TRBJ2-7; D perhaps matches TRBD2 (6 bases). This CDR3 comprises 14 residues. Between the trimmed V and J ends, which lost 4 bases and 2 bases, there was a span of 12 bases. Germline lookup yields CDR1 SNHLY and CDR2 FYNNEI. The CDR3 coding sequence is TGTGCCAGCAGTGGGCTAGCGAAAACCTACGAGCAGTACTTC. Translating gives CASSGLAKTYEQYF. The full variable domain, its missing parts supplied by reference TRBV2 and TRBJ2-7, is EPEVTQTPSHQVTQMGQEVILRCVPISNHLYFYWYRQILGQKVEFLVSFYNNEISEKSEIFDDQFSVERPDGSNFTLKIRSTKLEDSAMYFCASSGLAKTYEQYFGPGTRLTVT.

The chain has TRBV6-1 and TRBJ1-1, with D perhaps TRBD1 (6 bases). Trimming cost V 2 bases and J 4 bases, with 11 bases left between them. The CDR3 has 14 amino acids. Germline-derived CDR1 and CDR2 are MNHNS and SASEGT. The CDR3 loop is CASSEIHRVTEAFF. CDR3 bases: TGTGCCAGCAGTGAAATCCACAGGGTCACTGAAGCTTTCTTT.

This clone has more than one count but fewer than ten. J is TRBJ2-7 and V is TRBV9; maybe TRBD2 (7 bases). Trimming shortened V by 2 bases and J by 2 bases, and 17 bases separated the two germline ends. The CDR3 is 16 amino acids. Germline V gene sequence: CDR1 SGDLS, CDR2 YYNGEE. CDR3 nucleotide sequence: TGTGCCAGCAGCGTCGCGGGGGCAGGGGATCCCTACGAGCAGTACTTC. Translating gives CASSVAGAGDPYEQYF.

The chain is built from TRBV4-1 and TRBJ2-7; TRBD1 aligns across 10 bases. This CDR3 comprises 15 residues. In germline, CDR1 is MGHRA, CDR2 YSYEKL. V was clipped by 4 bases and J by 2 bases; unmatched bases: 5. The CDR3 is CASSPGQGGTYEQYF. The CDR3 DNA reads TGCGCCAGCAGCCCCGGACAGGGGGGGACCTACGAGCAGTACTTC.

This clone appeared a single time. This rearrangement joins TRBV7-2 to TRBJ2-7; D perhaps matches TRBD2 (6 bases). V was pared by 5 bases and J by 0 bases, with 14 bases between. The CDR3 totals 15 residues. From germline, CDR1 is SGHTA and CDR2 FQGNSA. The CDR3 coding sequence is TGTGCCAGCAGCCCCTCGGGAGTTCGCTCCTACGAGCAGTACTTC. It specifies CASSPSGVRSYEQYF. Full variable domain (remainder filled in from reference TRBV7-2 and TRBJ2-7): GAGVSQSPSNKVTEKGKDVELRCDPISGHTALYWYRQSLGQGLEFLIYFQGNSAPDKSGLPSDRFSAERTGGSVSTLTIQRTQQEDSAVYLCASSPSGVRSYEQYFGPGTRLTVT.

The J gene is TRBJ1-5, the V gene TRBV2, with 7 nucleotides matching TRBD1. Looked up from germline, CDR1 is SNHLY and CDR2 is FYNNEI. The CDR3 spans 15 residues. Trimming at V came to 3 bases and at J to 3 bases, leaving 5 bases not matched to a gene. The CDR3 here is CASSDGTAYNQPQHF. In nucleotides, the CDR3 is TGTGCCAGCAGTGACGGGACAGCGTACAATCAGCCCCAGCATTTT. Combining the CDR3 with reference TRBV2 and TRBJ1-5 gives the whole variable domain EPEVTQTPSHQVTQMGQEVILRCVPISNHLYFYWYRQILGQKVEFLVSFYNNEISEKSEIFDDQFSVERPDGSNFTLKIRSTKLEDSAMYFCASSDGTAYNQPQHFGDGTRLSIL.

Comment on this clone: Other DNA sequences in the sample encode the same CDR3. V gene TRBV29-1 combines with J gene TRBJ2-7; 7 positions match TRBD2. V shed 3 bases, J shed 3 bases, and the junction held 2 bases outside the gene matches. The CDR3 has 12 amino acids. The germline V gene has CDR1 SQVTM and CDR2 ANQGSEA. The CDR3 loop is CSVDGGGYEQYF. The CDR3 DNA follows: TGCAGCGTTGACGGCGGGGGCTACGAGCAGTACTTC.

V usage is TRBV6-1 and J usage is TRBJ2-1; weak D call: TRBD2 (5 bases). CDR3 length equals 16 residues. Germline V CDR1 and CDR2: MNHNS, SASEGT. The V end lost 2 bases, the J end lost 4 bases, and 15 bases lay between the germline ends. The CDR3 DNA reads as TGTGCCAGCAGTGAAAGTAGCCCACGGGGTTACAATGAGCAGTTCTTC. Amino acids: CASSESSPRGYNEQFF.

This rearrangement joins TRBV6-5 to TRBJ1-1; D possibly corresponds to TRBD1 (6 bases). The V and J ends lost 2 bases and 7 bases respectively, with 17 bases between them. Germline CDR1 MNHEY, CDR2 SVGAGI. The CDR3 runs to 15 residues. The CDR3 sequence: CASSYGLLQGDEAFF. CDR3 DNA sequence: TGTGCCAGCAGTTACGGGCTTCTACAGGGCGATGAAGCTTTCTTT.

The CDR3 sequence: CASSQRTGSLGEQYF. CDR3 DNA: TGTGCCAGCAGCCAACGGACAGGGAGCCTCGGGGAGCAGTACTTC. This sequence joins TRBV3-1 (or the pseudogene TRBV3-2) and TRBJ2-7; 8 nucleotides match TRBD1. With 2 bases clipped from V and 7 bases from J, the junction kept 10 bases outside the gene matches. The CDR3 consists of 15 residues. Germline lookup yields CDR1 LGHDT and CDR2 YNNKEL (reference sequence).

This chain uses TRBV24-1 with TRBJ2-3, with D perhaps matching TRBD2 (6 bases). V lost 7 bases and J lost 4, with 11 bases in between. From germline, CDR1 is KGHDR and CDR2 SFDVKD. There are 13 residues in the CDR3. CDR3 sequence (DNA): TGTGCCACCAGGGGGGAGGTAGCAGATACGCAGTATTTT. It yields the protein CATRGEVADTQYF.

This clone was seen just once. V and J are TRBV7-8 and TRBJ2-7; no definite D call. V was clipped by 3 bases and J by 6 bases, with 18 bases between them. In germline, CDR1 is SGHVS, CDR2 FQNEAQ. The CDR3 totals 15 residues. CDR3: CASSFNLRSFSEQYF. The CDR3 nucleotides are TGTGCCAGCAGCTTCAACCTACGGTCTTTTTCCGAGCAGTACTTC.

The chain joins TRBV28 to TRBJ1-2, with D perhaps matching TRBD1 (5 bases). V dropped 4 bases and J dropped 0 bases, with 12 bases sitting between them. The CDR3 is 15 residues long. The germline CDR1 and CDR2 sequences are MDHEN and SYDVKM. This CDR3 reads CASSSSGQANYGYTF. As DNA, the CDR3 is TGTGCCAGCAGTTCGTCAGGGCAAGCTAACTATGGCTACACCTTC.

The DNA for the CDR3 is TGTGCCAGCAGCTTGGGTGGGGTAGCGGGAGGGCCGGGCACCGGGGAGCTGTTTTTT. Protein: CASSLGGVAGGPGTGELFF. The chain links TRBV5-4 to TRBJ2-2; the match to TRBD2 covers 11 bases. Germline-derived CDR1 and CDR2 are SGHNT and YYREEE (reference sequence). This CDR3 spans 19 amino acids. Trimming took 0 bases from V and 4 from J; bases not matched to a gene: 11.

The CDR3 region has the DNA TGTGCCAGCAGTTTCTTTCTAGCGGGGGGGTACAATGAGCAGTTCTTC. This codes for CASSFFLAGGYNEQFF. The gene calls are TRBV27 and TRBJ2-1, with 12 positions matching TRBD2. CDR1 and CDR2 (germline): MNHEY, SMNVEV (reference sequence). This CDR3 has 16 amino acids. V gave up 3 bases and J gave up 4 bases; unmatched junction bases: 4.

The rearrangement uses TRBV30 and TRBJ2-7; a possible D gene is TRBD2 (5 bases). Trimming shortened V by 3 bases and J by 6 bases, and 15 bases separated the two germline ends. The CDR3 has 13 residues. Germline assignment: CDR1 GTSNPN and CDR2 SVGIG (reference sequence). The CDR3 loop is CAWSPVRAGEQYF. The CDR3 bases are TGTGCCTGGAGCCCAGTGAGGGCAGGCGAGCAGTACTTC.

This clone was counted a single time. The rearrangement joins TRBV5-4 to TRBJ1-5; TRBD1 is a possible D gene (5 bases). This CDR3 has 14 residues. Germline V gene data show CDR1 as SGHNT and CDR2 as YYREEE (reference sequence). V was trimmed by 0 bases and J by 9 bases, leaving 13 bases between them. The CDR3 bases are TGTGCCAGCAGCTTGGAACCGGGGGAGTGGCCCCAGCATTTT. Translating gives CASSLEPGEWPQHF. The full variable domain, with the rest looked up from reference TRBV5-4 and TRBJ1-5, is ETGVTQSPTHLIKTRGQQVTLRCSSQSGHNTVSWYQQALGQGPQFIFQYYREEENGRGNFPPRFSGLQFPNYSSELNVNALELDDSALYLCASSLEPGEWPQHFGDGTRLSIL.

The chain employs TRBV6-1 and TRBJ1-2, with D unresolved. The CDR3 extends over 14 amino acids. CDR1 is MNHNS and CDR2 is SASEGT in the germline V gene. V lost 1 base and J 0 bases, leaving 6 bases between the germline ends. In DNA, the CDR3 is TGTGCCAGCAGTGAAGGCCCGGCTAACTATGGCTACACCTTC. This translates into CASSEGPANYGYTF.

The V call is TRBV30, the J call TRBJ1-5; no clear D. The germline CDR1 and CDR2 sequences are GTSNPN and SVGIG (reference sequence). This CDR3 is 13 amino acids long. Deletions cut 2 bases from V and 1 base from J, with 6 bases between. The CDR3 reads CAWSPASNQPQHF. The CDR3 region has the DNA TGTGCCTGGAGTCCTGCGAGCAATCAGCCCCAGCATTTT.

The chain carries TRBV5-5 and TRBJ1-1, with 8 bases matching TRBD1. CDR1 is SGHKS and CDR2 is YYEKEE in the germline V gene (reference sequence). The CDR3 runs to 15 residues. With 1 base clipped from V and 1 base from J, the junction kept 3 bases outside the gene matches. CDR3 loop: CASSLIDRGNTEAFF. In DNA form, the CDR3 reads TGTGCCAGCAGCTTGATAGACAGGGGGAACACTGAAGCTTTCTTT.

V and J are TRBV29-1 and TRBJ1-2, with TRBD1 identical over 7 bases. This CDR3 is built from 14 residues. Losses at the gene ends were 0 bases for V and 8 bases for J; bases not matched to a gene: 9. The germline gives CDR1 SQVTM, CDR2 ANQGSEA. In nucleotides, the CDR3 is TGCAGCGTTGAAGACCAGGGGGAAGGAGGAGGCTACACCTTC. Encoded protein: CSVEDQGEGGGYTF.

The V and J genes are TRBV2 and TRBJ2-7; D perhaps matches TRBD1 (6 bases). The germline V gene has CDR1 SNHLY and CDR2 FYNNEI. CDR3 length: 13 residues. Trimming took 4 bases from V and 3 from J, leaving 10 bases between them. As DNA, the CDR3 is TGTGCCAGCAGTGGGGGGCCTGGCTACGAGCAGTACTTC. Its translation is CASSGGPGYEQYF.

The J gene is TRBJ1-1, the V gene TRBV7-9, with 11 bases identical to TRBD1. With V trimmed by 6 bases and J by 8 bases, 5 bases remained unmatched. The CDR3 consists of 13 residues. Germline V gene sequence: CDR1 SEHNR, CDR2 FQNEAQ (reference sequence). The CDR3 is CASRSGTGGEAFF. The CDR3 DNA reads as TGTGCCAGCAGATCCGGGACAGGGGGGGAAGCTTTCTTT.